This TCR beta chain was retrieved from a study of OX40 agonist ivuxolimab in advanced cancers. The wider study: Of the participants, approximately 38% had some prior anti-PD-1, anti-PD-L1 or anti-CTLA-4 therapy, which was allowed.

TCRdb keeps only in-frame clones here, not all; method: immunoSEQ multiplex PCR. The sample carries some 75,000 clones, roughly 84% recorded once. To note about this clone: Its antigen is not known.

Whole-study findings and limits: Near-lowest levels of clonal expansion characterized partial responders at 0.1-3.0 mg/kg.

CDR1 is SNHLY and CDR2 is FYNNEI in the germline V gene. CDR3 length equals 14 residues. J lost 5 bases, V lost 6 bases, and 6 bases had no gene match. The material sequenced was CD4+ or CD8+ T cells sorted from blood, taken in a trial of the OX40 agonist ivuxolimab. The receptor comes from an adult with an advanced solid tumor such as melanoma, head and neck, liver or kidney cancer. J is TRBJ2-7 and V is TRBV2; TRBD1 matches 11 bases. The CDR3 DNA reads as TGTGCCAGCAGCAGGGACAGGGGGTCCCACGAGCAGTACTTC. It specifies CASSRDRGSHEQYF. The full variable domain, in which reference TRBV2 and TRBJ2-7 provide the parts outside the CDR3, is EPEVTQTPSHQVTQMGQEVILRCVPISNHLYFYWYRQILGQKVEFLVSFYNNEISEKSEIFDDQFSVERPDGSNFTLKIRSTKLEDSAMYFCASSRDRGSHEQYFGPGTRLTVT.